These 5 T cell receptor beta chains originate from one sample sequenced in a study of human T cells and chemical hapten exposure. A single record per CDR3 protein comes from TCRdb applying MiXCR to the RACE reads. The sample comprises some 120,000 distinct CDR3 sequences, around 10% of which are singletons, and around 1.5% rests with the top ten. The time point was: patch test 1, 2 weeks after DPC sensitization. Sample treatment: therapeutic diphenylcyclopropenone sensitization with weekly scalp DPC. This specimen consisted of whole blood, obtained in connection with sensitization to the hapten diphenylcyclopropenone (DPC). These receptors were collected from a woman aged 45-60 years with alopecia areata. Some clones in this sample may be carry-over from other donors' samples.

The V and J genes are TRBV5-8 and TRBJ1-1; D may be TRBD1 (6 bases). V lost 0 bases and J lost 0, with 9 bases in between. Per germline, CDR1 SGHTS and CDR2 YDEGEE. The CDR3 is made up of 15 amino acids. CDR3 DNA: TGTGCCAGCAGCTTGGTAGGGGGTATGAACACTGAAGCTTTCTTT. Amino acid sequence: CASSLVGGMNTEAFF.

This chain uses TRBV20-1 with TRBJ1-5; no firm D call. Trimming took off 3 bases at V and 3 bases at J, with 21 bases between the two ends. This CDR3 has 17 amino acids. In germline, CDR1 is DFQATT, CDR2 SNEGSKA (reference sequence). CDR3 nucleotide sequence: TGCAGTGCTAGTCTGCCAGAGCTTGCCCAAGTCAATCAGCCCCAGCATTTT. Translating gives CSASLPELAQVNQPQHF.

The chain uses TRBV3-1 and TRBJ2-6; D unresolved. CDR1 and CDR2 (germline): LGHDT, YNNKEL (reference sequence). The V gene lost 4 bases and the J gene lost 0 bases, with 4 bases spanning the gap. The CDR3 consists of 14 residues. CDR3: CASSPNSGANVLTF. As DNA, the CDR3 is TGTGCCAGCAGCCCCAACTCTGGGGCCAACGTCCTGACTTTC.

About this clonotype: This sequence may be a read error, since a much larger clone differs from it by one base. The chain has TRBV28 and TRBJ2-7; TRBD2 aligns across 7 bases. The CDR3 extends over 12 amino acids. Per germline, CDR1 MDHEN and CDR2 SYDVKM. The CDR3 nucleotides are TGTACCAGCAGCTCGGGGGGCTACGAGCAGTACTTC. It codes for CTSSSGGYEQYF.

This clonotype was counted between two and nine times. CDR3: CASSQTGGVYSPLHF. The CDR3 DNA reads TGTGCCAGCAGCCAGACAGGGGGCGTCTATTCACCCCTCCACTTT. V is TRBV27 and J is TRBJ1-6, with 10 bases lining up with TRBD1. V lost 6 bases and J lost 8; bases outside the gene matches: 7. CDR3 length: 15 residues. Looked up from germline, CDR1 is MNHEY and CDR2 is SMNVEV (reference sequence).